This passage covers 10 T cell receptor beta chains from one sample sequenced in a study of CXCR3 chemokines and chemotherapy response in bladder cancer. In TCRdb, the PCR reads were re-called with MiXCR into one record per CDR3 protein. The sample includes 8,000 or so distinct CDR3 sequences, 10% to 15% of them seen just once. The sample was acquired from a patient whose treatment included neoadjuvant chemotherapy. These receptors were collected from a human donor with bladder cancer that responded to neoadjuvant chemotherapy.

In its sample, this clonotype was seen many times. The chain is built from TRBV20-1 and TRBJ1-1; 9 bases are shared with TRBD1. This CDR3 has 16 residues. CDR1 DFQATT and CDR2 SNEGSKA come from the germline V gene (reference sequence). V shed 5 bases and J 4 bases; nucleotides not matched to a gene: 14. CDR3 sequence (DNA): TGCAGTGCTGACTTCGGGACAGGGACGGGGAGCACTGAAGCTTTCTTT. Translated: CSADFGTGTGSTEAFF.

This clonotype was recorded many times. The chain joins TRBV30 to TRBJ1-1; possibly TRBD1 for D (5 bases). V lost 4 bases, J lost 4 bases, and 10 bases lay in between. There are 12 residues in the CDR3. Per germline, CDR1 GTSNPN and CDR2 SVGIG (reference sequence). CDR3 sequence reads: CAWKGSSTEAFF. The DNA for the CDR3 is TGTGCCTGGAAGGGGTCGAGCACTGAAGCTTTCTTT.

V and J are TRBV6-6 and TRBJ1-6; 8 nucleotides agree with TRBD1. Germline CDR1 is MNHNY and CDR2 is SVGAGI (reference sequence). The CDR3 covers 17 residues. After removal of 2 bases from V and 8 bases from J, the junction contained 11 bases not matched to a gene. The CDR3 loop reads CASSYETAGGGDSPLHF. The CDR3 DNA sequence: TGTGCCAGCAGTTACGAGACGGCAGGGGGCGGTGATTCACCCCTCCACTTT.

CDR3 loop: CSARGRDRENQPQHF. CDR3 in DNA: TGCAGTGCTAGGGGGAGGGACAGGGAGAATCAGCCCCAGCATTTT. The rearrangement uses TRBV20-1 and TRBJ1-5, with 9 bases that match TRBD1. The CDR3 is 15 residues long. The V and J ends lost 3 bases and 4 bases, in that order; junction bases with no gene match: 7. Germline CDR1 is DFQATT and CDR2 is SNEGSKA (reference sequence).

Worth noting for this clonotype: A far larger clone is a single base away, which makes a read error likely. The chain links TRBV6-1 to TRBJ2-5, with D unresolved. The DNA matches TRBJ2-7 better at its end, which makes the J call doubtful. In germline, CDR1 is MNHNS, CDR2 SASEGT. The CDR3 extends over 13 amino acids. The CDR3 loop reads CASRYLFPNEQYF. The CDR3 coding sequence is TGTGCCAGCAGGTATTTGTTCCCCAACGAGCAGTACTTC.

The chain employs TRBV12-3 or TRBV12-4 and TRBJ1-1; 8 nucleotides align to TRBD1. The J segment lost 6 bases and the V segment lost 0 bases, leaving 15 bases of the junction unmatched. This CDR3 is 18 amino acids long. CDR3 protein: CASSLALITGGEVAEAFF. For the CDR3, the DNA is TGTGCCAGCAGTTTAGCGCTAATAACAGGGGGAGAAGTCGCTGAAGCTTTCTTT.

This chain uses TRBV15 with TRBJ1-5, with 7 nucleotides matching TRBD1. The junction had 4 bases not matched to a gene; V was cut back by 6 bases and J by 2 bases. This CDR3 region has 14 residues. CDR1 and CDR2 (germline): LNHNV, YYDKDF (reference sequence). This CDR3 reads CATSGQGGNQPQHF. The CDR3 DNA is TGTGCCACCAGTGGGCAGGGGGGCAATCAGCCCCAGCATTTT.

Many counts were recorded for this clonotype. This rearrangement joins TRBV6-2 or TRBV6-3 to TRBJ2-7, with no clear D. Germline loops: CDR1 MNHEY, CDR2 SVGEGT. Between the trimmed V and J ends, which lost 0 bases and 2 bases, there was a span of 11 bases. CDR3 size: 15 residues. The CDR3 bases are TGTGCCAGCAGTTACTCCCGTCAGGCCACCTACGAGCAGTACTTC. This translates into CASSYSRQATYEQYF.

By its share, this clonotype is medium-sized (0.01 to 0.1%). The rearrangement links TRBV19 to TRBJ1-1; 10 positions agree with TRBD1. Germline V gives CDR1 LNHDA, CDR2 SQIVND (reference sequence). The CDR3 has 14 residues. V shed 7 bases, J shed 3 bases, and the junction held 5 bases outside the gene matches. Here the CDR3 reads CASILTGGHTEAFF. Here the CDR3 DNA reads TGTGCCAGTATCCTGACAGGGGGCCACACTGAAGCTTTCTTT.

This clonotype was found a few times. The chain combines TRBV20-1 with TRBJ2-7; 9 bases are shared with TRBD1. Per the germline V gene, CDR1 is DFQATT and CDR2 is SNEGSKA (reference sequence). The CDR3 consists of 16 residues. V dropped 1 base and J dropped 2; count of bases not matched to a gene: 9. The CDR3 loop reads CSARGPGRQGAYEQYF. CDR3 sequence (DNA): TGCAGTGCTAGAGGTCCTGGGAGACAGGGGGCCTACGAGCAGTACTTC.